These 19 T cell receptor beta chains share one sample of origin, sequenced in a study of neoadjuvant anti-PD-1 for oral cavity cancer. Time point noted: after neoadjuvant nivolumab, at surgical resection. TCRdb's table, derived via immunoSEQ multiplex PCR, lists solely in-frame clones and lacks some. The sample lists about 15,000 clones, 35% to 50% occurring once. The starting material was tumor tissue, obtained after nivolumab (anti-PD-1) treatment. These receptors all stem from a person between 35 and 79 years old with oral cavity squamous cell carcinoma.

CDR3 bases: TGTGCCAGTCGCCGGGACAGGGGAACCTACGAGCAGTACTTC. This sequence encodes CASRRDRGTYEQYF. The chain combines TRBV19 with TRBJ2-7, with 10 bases identical to TRBD1. The length of the CDR3 is 14 residues. CDR1 and CDR2 from the germline V gene are LNHDA and SQIVND (reference sequence). V shed 8 bases, J shed 2 bases, and the junction held 6 bases outside the gene matches.

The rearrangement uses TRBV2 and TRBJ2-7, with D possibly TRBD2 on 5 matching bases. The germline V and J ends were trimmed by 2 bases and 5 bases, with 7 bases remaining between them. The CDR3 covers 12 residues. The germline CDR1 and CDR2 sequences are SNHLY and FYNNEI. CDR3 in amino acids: CASSESGDEQYF. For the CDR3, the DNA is TGTGCCAGCAGTGAATCCGGGGACGAGCAGTACTTC.

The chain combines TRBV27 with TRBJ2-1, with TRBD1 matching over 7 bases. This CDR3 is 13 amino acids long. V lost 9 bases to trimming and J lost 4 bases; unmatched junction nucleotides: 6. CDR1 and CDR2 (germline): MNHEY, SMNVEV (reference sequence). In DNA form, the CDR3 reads TGTGCCAGTACAGGGGCTGGGTACAATGAGCAGTTCTTC. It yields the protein CASTGAGYNEQFF.

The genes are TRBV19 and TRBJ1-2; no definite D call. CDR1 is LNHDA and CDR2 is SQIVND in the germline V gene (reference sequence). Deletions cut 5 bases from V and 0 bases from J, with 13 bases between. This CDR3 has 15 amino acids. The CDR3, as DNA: TGTGCCAGTAGTGACTCAGGCGTGCCTAACTATGGCTACACCTTC. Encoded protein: CASSDSGVPNYGYTF.

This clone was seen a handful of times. CDR3 coding DNA: TGTGCCAGCACAGTTACCGGGAGCACAGATACGCAGTATTTT. Amino acid sequence: CASTVTGSTDTQYF. This sequence joins TRBV6-5 and TRBJ2-3; no firm D call. Trimming left V 7 bases short and J 0 bases short, with 11 bases between. This CDR3 has 14 amino acids. CDR1 is MNHEY, CDR2 SVGAGI, per germline.

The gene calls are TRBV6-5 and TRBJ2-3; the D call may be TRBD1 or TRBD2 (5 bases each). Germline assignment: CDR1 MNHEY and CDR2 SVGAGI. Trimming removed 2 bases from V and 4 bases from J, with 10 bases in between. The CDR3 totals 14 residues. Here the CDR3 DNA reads TGTGCCAGCAGTTACGGGACCCGCGCAGATACGCAGTATTTT. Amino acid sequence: CASSYGTRADTQYF.

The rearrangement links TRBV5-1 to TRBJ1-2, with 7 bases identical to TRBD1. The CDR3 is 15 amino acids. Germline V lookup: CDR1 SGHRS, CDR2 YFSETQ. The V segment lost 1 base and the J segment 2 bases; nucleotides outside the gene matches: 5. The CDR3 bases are TGCGCCAGCAGCTTGTTATCGGGACAGAACTATGGCTACACCTTC. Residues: CASSLLSGQNYGYTF.

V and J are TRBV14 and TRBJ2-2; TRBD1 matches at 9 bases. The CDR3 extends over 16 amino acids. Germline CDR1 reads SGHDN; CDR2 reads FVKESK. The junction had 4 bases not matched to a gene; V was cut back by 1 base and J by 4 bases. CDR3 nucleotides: TGTGCCAGCAGCCAAGTACAGGGGGCAGGCACCGGGGAGCTGTTTTTT. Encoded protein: CASSQVQGAGTGELFF.

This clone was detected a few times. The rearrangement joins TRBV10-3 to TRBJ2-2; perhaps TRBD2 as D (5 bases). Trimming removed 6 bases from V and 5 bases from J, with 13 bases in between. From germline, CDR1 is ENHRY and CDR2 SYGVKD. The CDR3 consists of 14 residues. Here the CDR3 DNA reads TGTGCCATCAGCCCACTCCGAGGGACCGGGGAGCTGTTTTTT. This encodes CAISPLRGTGELFF.

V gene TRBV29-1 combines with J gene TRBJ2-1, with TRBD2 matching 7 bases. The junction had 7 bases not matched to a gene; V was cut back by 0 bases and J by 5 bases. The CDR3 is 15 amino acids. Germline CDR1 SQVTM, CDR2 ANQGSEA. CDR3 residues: CSVEDRASGNNEQFF. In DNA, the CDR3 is TGCAGCGTTGAAGATCGCGCTAGCGGAAACAATGAGCAGTTCTTC.

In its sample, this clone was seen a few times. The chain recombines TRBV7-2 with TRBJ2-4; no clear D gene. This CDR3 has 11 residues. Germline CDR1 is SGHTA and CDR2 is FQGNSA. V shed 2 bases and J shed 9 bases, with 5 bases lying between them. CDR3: CASSLLGIQYF. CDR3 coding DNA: TGTGCCAGCAGCTTACTGGGCATTCAGTACTTC.

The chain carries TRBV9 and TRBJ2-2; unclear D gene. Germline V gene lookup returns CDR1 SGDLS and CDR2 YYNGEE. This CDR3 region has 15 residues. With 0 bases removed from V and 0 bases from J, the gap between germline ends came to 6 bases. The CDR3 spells CASSVGQTNTGELFF. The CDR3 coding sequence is TGTGCCAGCAGCGTAGGGCAGACGAACACCGGGGAGCTGTTTTTT.

The CDR3 region is CASAGGAGAPQYF. The CDR3 DNA reads TGTGCCAGCGCCGGGGGGGCGGGGGCCCCGCAGTATTTT. The chain is built from TRBV7-2 and TRBJ2-3, with TRBD2 identical over 8 bases. Germline values: CDR1 SGHTA, CDR2 FQGNSA. This CDR3 has 13 amino acids. V was clipped by 8 bases and J by 10 bases; unmatched bases: 11.

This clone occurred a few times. CDR3 DNA: TGTGCCAGCAGCTCGACTCGGACGGCGTACGAGCAGTACTTC. It yields the protein CASSSTRTAYEQYF. The V and J genes are TRBV7-8 and TRBJ2-7; D gene ambiguous. V lost 4 bases to trimming and J lost 4 bases, with 14 bases between them. Germline loops: CDR1 SGHVS, CDR2 FQNEAQ. There are 14 residues in the CDR3.

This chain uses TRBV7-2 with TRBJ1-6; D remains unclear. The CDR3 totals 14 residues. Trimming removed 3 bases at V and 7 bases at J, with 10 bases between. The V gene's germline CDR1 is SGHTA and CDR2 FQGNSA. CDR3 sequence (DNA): TGTGCCAGCAGCTTGGAACAGCTAAATTCACCCCTCCACTTT. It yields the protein CASSLEQLNSPLHF.

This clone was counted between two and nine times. The CDR3 DNA reads TGTGCCAGCCGTCTACAGGGGAGGAACATTCAGTACTTC. Its translation: CASRLQGRNIQYF. The gene calls are TRBV6-5 and TRBJ2-4, with a possible D match to TRBD1 (7 bases). V dropped 8 bases and J dropped 7 bases, with 15 bases sitting between them. The CDR3 extends over 13 amino acids. Looked up from germline, CDR1 is MNHEY and CDR2 is SVGAGI.

CDR3 DNA: TGTGCCAGCAGCCTAGGAGGGGGGGCCGGGGAGACCCAGTACTTC. It is translated as CASSLGGGAGETQYF. The J gene is TRBJ2-5, the V gene TRBV7-2, with a possible D match to TRBD2 (7 bases). Per the germline V gene, CDR1 is SGHTA and CDR2 is FQGNSA. V gave up 5 bases and J gave up 5 bases, with 18 bases separating them. The CDR3 sequence is 15 residues long.

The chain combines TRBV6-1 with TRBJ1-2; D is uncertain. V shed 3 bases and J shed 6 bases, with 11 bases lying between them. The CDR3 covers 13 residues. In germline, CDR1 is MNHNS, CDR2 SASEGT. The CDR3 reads CASSDVAVNGYTF. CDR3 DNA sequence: TGTGCCAGCAGTGATGTTGCCGTGAATGGCTACACCTTC.

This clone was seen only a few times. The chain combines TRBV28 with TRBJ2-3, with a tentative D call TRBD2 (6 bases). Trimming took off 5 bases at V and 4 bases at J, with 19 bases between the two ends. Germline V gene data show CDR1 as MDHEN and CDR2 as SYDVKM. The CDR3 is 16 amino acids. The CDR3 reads CASSPLRSGFSDTQYF. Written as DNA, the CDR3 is TGTGCCAGCAGTCCCCTCCGTAGCGGTTTCTCAGATACGCAGTATTTT.